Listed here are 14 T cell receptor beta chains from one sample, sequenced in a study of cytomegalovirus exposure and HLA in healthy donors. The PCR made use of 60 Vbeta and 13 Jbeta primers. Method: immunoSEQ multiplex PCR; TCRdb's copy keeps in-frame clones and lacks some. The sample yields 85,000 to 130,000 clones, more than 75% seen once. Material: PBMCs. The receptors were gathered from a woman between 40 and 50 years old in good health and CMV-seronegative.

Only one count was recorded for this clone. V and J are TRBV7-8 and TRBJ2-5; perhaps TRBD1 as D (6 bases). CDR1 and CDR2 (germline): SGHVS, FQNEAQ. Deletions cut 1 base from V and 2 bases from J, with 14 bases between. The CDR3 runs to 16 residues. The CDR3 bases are TGTGCCAGCAGCTTAGTTGGAGCAGGGGAACAAGAGACCCAGTACTTC. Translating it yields CASSLVGAGEQETQYF.

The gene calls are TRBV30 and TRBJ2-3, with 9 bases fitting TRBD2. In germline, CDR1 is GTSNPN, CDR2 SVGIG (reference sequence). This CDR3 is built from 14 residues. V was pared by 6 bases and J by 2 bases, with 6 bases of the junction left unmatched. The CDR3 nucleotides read TGTGCCTGTCGCCTAGCGGGACCCACAGATACGCAGTATTTT. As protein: CACRLAGPTDTQYF.

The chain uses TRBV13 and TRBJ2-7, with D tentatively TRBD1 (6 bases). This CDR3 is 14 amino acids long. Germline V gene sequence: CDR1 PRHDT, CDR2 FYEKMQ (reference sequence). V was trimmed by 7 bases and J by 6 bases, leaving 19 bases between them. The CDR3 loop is CASKFRTGLGEQYF. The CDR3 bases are TGTGCCAGCAAATTTCGCACAGGGTTAGGCGAGCAGTACTTC.

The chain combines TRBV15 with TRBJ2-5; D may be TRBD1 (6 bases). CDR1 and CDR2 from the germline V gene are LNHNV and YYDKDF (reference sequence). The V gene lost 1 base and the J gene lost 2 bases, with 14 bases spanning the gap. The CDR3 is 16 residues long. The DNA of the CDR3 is TGTGCCACCAGCAGAGCCCCCCAGGGGCTTCAAGAGACCCAGTACTTC. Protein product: CATSRAPQGLQETQYF.

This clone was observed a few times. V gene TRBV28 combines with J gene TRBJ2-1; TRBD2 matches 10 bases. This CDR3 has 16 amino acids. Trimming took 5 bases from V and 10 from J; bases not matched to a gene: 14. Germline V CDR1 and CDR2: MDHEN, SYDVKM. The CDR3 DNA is TGTGCCAGCAGTCCTCGGGGGGTAGCGGGAGGCCTGGAGCAGTTCTTC. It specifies CASSPRGVAGGLEQFF.

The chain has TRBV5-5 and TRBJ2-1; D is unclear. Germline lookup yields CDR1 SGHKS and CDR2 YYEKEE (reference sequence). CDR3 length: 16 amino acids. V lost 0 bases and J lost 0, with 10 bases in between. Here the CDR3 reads CASSLAPSSSYNEQFF. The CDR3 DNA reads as TGTGCCAGCAGCTTGGCTCCATCGAGCTCCTACAATGAGCAGTTCTTC.

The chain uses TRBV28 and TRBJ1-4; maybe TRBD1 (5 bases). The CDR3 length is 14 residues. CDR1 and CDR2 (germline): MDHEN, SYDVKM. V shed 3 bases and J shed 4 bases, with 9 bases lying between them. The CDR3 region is CASSFGGINEKLFF. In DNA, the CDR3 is TGTGCCAGCAGTTTCGGGGGTATTAATGAAAAACTGTTTTTT.

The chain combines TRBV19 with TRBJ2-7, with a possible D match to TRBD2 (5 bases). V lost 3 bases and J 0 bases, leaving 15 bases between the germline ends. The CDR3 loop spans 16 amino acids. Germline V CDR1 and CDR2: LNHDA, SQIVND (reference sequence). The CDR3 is CASSISLSGLSYEQYF. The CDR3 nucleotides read TGTGCCAGTAGTATTAGTCTGAGCGGTCTCTCCTACGAGCAGTACTTC.

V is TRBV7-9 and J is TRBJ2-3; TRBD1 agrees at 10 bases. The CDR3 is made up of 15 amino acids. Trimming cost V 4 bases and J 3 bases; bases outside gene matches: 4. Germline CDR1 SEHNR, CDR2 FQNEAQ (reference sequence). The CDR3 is CASSYRDRGTDTQYF. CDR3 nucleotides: TGTGCCAGCAGCTACCGGGACAGGGGAACAGATACGCAGTATTTT.

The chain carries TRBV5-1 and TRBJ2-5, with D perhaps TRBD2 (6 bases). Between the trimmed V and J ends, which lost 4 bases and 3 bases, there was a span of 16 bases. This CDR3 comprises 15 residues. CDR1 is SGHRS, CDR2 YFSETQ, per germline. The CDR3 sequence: CASSAGGQLEETQYF. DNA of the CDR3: TGCGCCAGCAGCGCCGGAGGGCAGCTTGAAGAGACCCAGTACTTC.

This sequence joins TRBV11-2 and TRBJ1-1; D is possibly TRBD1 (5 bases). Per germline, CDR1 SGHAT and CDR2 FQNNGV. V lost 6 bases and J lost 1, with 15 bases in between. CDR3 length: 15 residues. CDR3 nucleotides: TGTGCCAGCAGTCGATGGGGGGGAGAGAACACTGAAGCTTTCTTT. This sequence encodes CASSRWGGENTEAFF.

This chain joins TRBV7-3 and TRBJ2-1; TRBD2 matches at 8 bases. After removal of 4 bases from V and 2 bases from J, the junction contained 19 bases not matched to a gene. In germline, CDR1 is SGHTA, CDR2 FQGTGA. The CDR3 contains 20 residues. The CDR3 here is CASSSSAGYLLADPYNEQFF. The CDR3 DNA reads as TGTGCCAGCAGCTCGAGCGCGGGGTACCTACTAGCGGACCCCTACAATGAGCAGTTCTTC.

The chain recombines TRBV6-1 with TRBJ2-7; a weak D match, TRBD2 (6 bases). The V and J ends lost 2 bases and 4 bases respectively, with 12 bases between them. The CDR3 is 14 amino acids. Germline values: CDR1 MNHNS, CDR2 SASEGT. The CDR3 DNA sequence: TGTGCCAGCAGTGAATTTGGCGGGAAATACGAGCAGTACTTC. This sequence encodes CASSEFGGKYEQYF.

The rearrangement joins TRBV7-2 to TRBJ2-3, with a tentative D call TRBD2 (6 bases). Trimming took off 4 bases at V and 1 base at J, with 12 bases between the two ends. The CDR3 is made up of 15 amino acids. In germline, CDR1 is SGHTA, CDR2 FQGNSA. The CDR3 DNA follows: TGTGCCAGCAGCTCCATAGCGGCCGGCACAGATACGCAGTATTTT. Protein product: CASSSIAAGTDTQYF.